Included here is one T cell receptor beta chain sequence, with context. Its target is not known. Deep was the level at which the assay was run. Using around 180 ng DNA, some 30,000 T cell genomes, the sorted-subset replicate PCRs were run. Assay used: immunoSEQ multiplex PCR; TCRdb lists only in-frame clones, some missing. The profile shows 600,000 or so clones, roughly 96% of them singletons. This specimen comes from a study of shared clonotypes between healthy human individuals. On the study more broadly: Per donor, three plates held CD4 naive cells, three held CD4 memory, two held CD8 naive and one held CD8 memory. Study results and caveats: Naive CD4 clonotype sharing across several donors was 4% to 5%.

Naive CD8 cells were CD45RO-negative, positively selected for CCR7, excluding terminally differentiated effector memory CD45RA+ cells. The receptor was isolated from a woman in her thirties in good health. The material sequenced was naive CD8+ T cells sorted from blood.

The CDR3 loop reads CASPDRYLREQYF. The CDR3, as DNA: TGTGCCAGTCCCGACCGCTACCTACGAGAGCAGTACTTC. The V call is TRBV6-4, the J call TRBJ2-7; D ambiguous. V lost 9 bases and J lost 7, with 19 bases in between. There are 13 residues in the CDR3. CDR1 and CDR2 (germline): MRHNA, SNTAGT.